The 22 T cell receptor beta chains presented below share a single source sample, sequenced in a study of shared clonotypes between healthy human individuals. The data were produced by immunoSEQ multiplex PCR, yet TCRdb's version contains in-frame clones alone and is incomplete. The table has more than 2 million clones, over 85% seen once. Sequencing was carried out using naive CD4+ T cells sorted from blood. Indicated subset: CD45RA+ positively selected. Receptors originate from a man younger than 35 in good health.

The chain links TRBV11-2 to TRBJ2-7; weak D call: TRBD1 (5 bases). Per germline, CDR1 SGHAT and CDR2 FQNNGV. The CDR3 is 15 amino acids. With 0 bases removed from V and 0 bases from J, the gap between germline ends came to 9 bases. The CDR3 reads CASSLDYDSSYEQYF. The DNA of the CDR3 is TGTGCCAGCAGCTTAGACTACGACAGCTCCTACGAGCAGTACTTC.

The gene calls are TRBV30 and TRBJ1-1; D is possibly TRBD1 (6 bases). The CDR3 spans 17 residues. Germline V gene data show CDR1 as GTSNPN and CDR2 as SVGIG (reference sequence). V lost 2 bases and J 5 bases, leaving 24 bases between the germline ends. CDR3 sequence: CAWSPAWGQGYSTEAFF. Here the CDR3 DNA reads TGTGCCTGGAGTCCGGCCTGGGGCCAGGGGTACTCAACTGAAGCTTTCTTT.

The chain combines TRBV5-4 with TRBJ1-2; 12 nucleotides line up with TRBD1. The CDR3 runs to 14 residues. Germline lookup yields CDR1 SGHNT and CDR2 YYREEE (reference sequence). J was trimmed by 8 bases and V by 4 bases; bases with no gene match: 6. As DNA, the CDR3 is TGTGCCAGCAGCGGCCGGGACAGGGGGCCCGGCTACACCTTC. It translates to CASSGRDRGPGYTF.

This sequence joins TRBV5-1 and TRBJ1-6, with a weak D call TRBD1 (6 bases). Trimming cost V 7 bases and J 8 bases, with 13 bases left between them. In germline, CDR1 is SGHRS, CDR2 YFSETQ. This CDR3 has 13 amino acids. Here the CDR3 reads CASAGTQDSPLHF. The CDR3 DNA sequence: TGCGCCAGCGCGGGGACACAAGATTCACCCCTCCACTTT.

On this clone itself: Other DNA sequences in the sample encode the same CDR3. This chain's CDR3 is CASSQDRGETQYF. The DNA for the CDR3 is TGCGCCAGCAGTCAGGACAGGGGAGAGACCCAGTACTTC. The J gene is TRBJ2-5, the V gene TRBV4-1; 9 bases are a match to TRBD1. The length of the CDR3 is 13 residues. Germline V gene lookup returns CDR1 MGHRA and CDR2 YSYEKL. The V and J ends lost 6 bases and 4 bases, in that order; junction bases with no gene match: 3.

The chain has TRBV5-4 and TRBJ1-2; TRBD1 is a possible D gene (6 bases). Germline loops: CDR1 SGHNT, CDR2 YYREEE (reference sequence). The CDR3 sequence is 15 residues long. V was trimmed by 0 bases and J by 2 bases, leaving 11 bases between them. The CDR3: CASSLAPGENYGYTF. The CDR3 DNA is TGTGCCAGCAGCTTGGCCCCAGGGGAAAACTATGGCTACACCTTC.

The rearrangement joins TRBV10-3 to TRBJ2-7, with D maybe TRBD1 (5 bases). Germline CDR1 ENHRY, CDR2 SYGVKD. The CDR3 is 16 amino acids. V gave up 0 bases and J gave up 3 bases, with 15 bases separating them. In DNA form, the CDR3 reads TGTGCCATCAGTGAGTCGGGCACAGGCGCCGACTACGAGCAGTACTTC. Protein sequence: CAISESGTGADYEQYF.

This chain joins TRBV11-2 and TRBJ2-2, with 9 bases aligning to TRBD1. Looked up from germline, CDR1 is SGHAT and CDR2 is FQNNGV. This CDR3 region has 19 residues. Trimming removed 4 bases from V and 0 bases from J; junction bases left unmatched: 12. This CDR3 is CASSSGQGFLKSNTGELFF. The CDR3 coding sequence is TGTGCCAGCAGCTCGGGACAGGGTTTTCTTAAATCGAACACCGGGGAGCTGTTTTTT.

This chain connects TRBV6-1 to TRBJ2-3; TRBD2 agrees at 11 bases. Germline V gene sequence: CDR1 MNHNS, CDR2 SASEGT. V shed 5 bases, J shed 9 bases, and the junction held 10 bases outside the gene matches. CDR3 length: 15 residues. The chain's CDR3 is CASSILGLAVGTQYF. As DNA, the CDR3 is TGTGCCAGCAGTATCCTGGGACTAGCGGTCGGAACGCAGTATTTT.

The chain recombines TRBV18 with TRBJ1-5, with TRBD1 as a possible D gene (5 bases). V was cut by 6 bases and J by 0 bases, with 9 bases left in between. The CDR3 has 14 amino acids. CDR1 and CDR2 from the germline V gene are KGHSH and LQKENI. The CDR3 loop reads CASSFGHSNQPQHF. In DNA, the CDR3 is TGTGCCAGCTCCTTCGGACATAGCAATCAGCCCCAGCATTTT. Looking up the rest from reference TRBV18 and TRBJ1-5 gives the full variable domain: NAGVMQNPRHLVRRRGQEARLRCSPMKGHSHVYWYRQLPEEGLKFMVYLQKENIIDESGMPKERFSAEFPKEGPSILRIQQVVRGDSAAYFCASSFGHSNQPQHFGDGTRLSIL.

This sequence joins TRBV5-5 and TRBJ1-6, with D possibly being TRBD1 (5 bases). CDR3 size: 14 residues. V shed 4 bases and J shed 7 bases, with 12 bases lying between them. Germline CDR1 and CDR2: SGHKS and YYEKEE (reference sequence). The DNA of the CDR3 is TGTGCCAGCAGCACTGGGACGGAAAATTCACCCCTCCACTTT. As protein: CASSTGTENSPLHF.

This clone has more than one count but fewer than ten. Other DNA sequences in the sample encode the same CDR3. This chain joins TRBV2 and TRBJ2-2; no reliable D call. The germline V and J ends were trimmed by 6 bases and 2 bases, with 1 base remaining between them. Germline V gene data show CDR1 as SNHLY and CDR2 as FYNNEI. The CDR3 totals 11 residues. CDR3 in amino acids: CASSNTGELFF. The CDR3 DNA follows: TGTGCCAGCAGCAACACCGGGGAGCTGTTTTTT.

The chain carries TRBV11-2 and TRBJ1-5, with TRBD1 as a possible D gene (6 bases). Per the germline V gene, CDR1 is SGHAT and CDR2 is FQNNGV. The germline V and J ends were trimmed by 1 base and 1 base, with 11 bases remaining between them. CDR3 length: 16 amino acids. As DNA, the CDR3 is TGTGCCAGCAGCTTAGTAGGGGGGAGCAGCAATCAGCCCCAGCATTTT. Amino acids: CASSLVGGSSNQPQHF. The full variable domain, rest sourced from reference TRBV11-2 and TRBJ1-5, is EAGVAQSPRYKIIEKRQSVAFWCNPISGHATLYWYQQILGQGPKLLIQFQNNGVVDDSQLPKDRFSAERLKGVDSTLKIQPAKLEDSAVYLCASSLVGGSSNQPQHFGDGTRLSIL.

The chain is built from TRBV6-1 and TRBJ2-5; no clear D. The CDR3 consists of 12 residues. Germline V lookup: CDR1 MNHNS, CDR2 SASEGT. The V gene lost 4 bases and the J gene lost 4 bases, with 7 bases spanning the gap. The CDR3: CASSGASETQYF. Written as DNA, the CDR3 is TGTGCCAGCAGTGGAGCATCAGAGACCCAGTACTTC.

V gene TRBV19 combines with J gene TRBJ1-6, with D possibly TRBD1 on 6 matching bases. Per the germline V gene, CDR1 is LNHDA and CDR2 is SQIVND (reference sequence). This CDR3 spans 13 amino acids. The V and J ends lost 6 bases and 8 bases respectively, with 11 bases between them. The CDR3 reads CASRSHRDSPLHF. The CDR3 bases are TGTGCCAGTAGAAGCCACAGGGATTCACCCCTCCACTTT. The variable domain in full, with the rest retrieved from reference TRBV19 and TRBJ1-6, is DGGITQSPKYLFRKEGQNVTLSCEQNLNHDAMYWYRQDPGQGLRLIYYSQIVNDFQKGDIAEGYSVSREKKESFPLTVTSAQKNPTAFYLCASRSHRDSPLHFGNGTRLTVT.

Concerning this clone: Other DNA sequences in this sample translate to the same CDR3. The chain couples TRBV18 to TRBJ2-5; D is possibly TRBD2 (6 bases). This CDR3 is 14 amino acids long. Germline values: CDR1 KGHSH, CDR2 LQKENI. V lost 0 bases to trimming and J lost 5 bases, with 10 bases between them. The CDR3 spells CASSPPGGRETQYF. CDR3 coding DNA: TGTGCCAGCTCACCACCGGGGGGAAGGGAGACCCAGTACTTC.

Turning to this clone: This same CDR3 is encoded by further DNA sequences in the sample. The genes are TRBV2 and TRBJ1-2; D gene uncertain. CDR1 SNHLY and CDR2 FYNNEI come from the germline V gene. The CDR3 covers 12 residues. V lost 3 bases, J lost 3 bases, and 5 bases lay in between. This CDR3 reads CASSERDYGYTF. The DNA of the CDR3 is TGTGCCAGCAGTGAGAGGGACTATGGCTACACCTTC.

This rearrangement joins TRBV9 to TRBJ2-1; D call uncertain. Deletions cut 1 base from V and 9 bases from J, with 14 bases between. Looked up from germline, CDR1 is SGDLS and CDR2 is YYNGEE. The CDR3 spans 14 residues. CDR3 nucleotide sequence: TGTGCCAGCAGCGTACGAGCGTATCCTGCTGAGCAGTTCTTC. Protein product: CASSVRAYPAEQFF.

J is TRBJ2-3 and V is TRBV5-1; D may be TRBD1 (5 bases). From germline, CDR1 is SGHRS and CDR2 YFSETQ. V lost 0 bases, J lost 2 bases, and 10 bases lay in between. The CDR3 loop spans 15 amino acids. The CDR3 DNA reads as TGCGCCAGCAGCTTGGGACAGATAAACACAGATACGCAGTATTTT. Translating it yields CASSLGQINTDTQYF.

The chain combines TRBV6-5 with TRBJ1-4, with D possibly TRBD1 on 5 matching bases. The V gene's germline CDR1 is MNHEY and CDR2 SVGAGI. V lost 5 bases to trimming and J lost 15 bases, with 19 bases between them. The CDR3 spans 13 residues. Here the CDR3 DNA reads TGTGCCAGCAGTCGCTCCCCGACAGCGCAGGTGTTTTTT. Protein product: CASSRSPTAQVFF.

Of note for this clone: This sample also contains other DNA sequences that code for the same CDR3. The chain recombines TRBV10-1 with TRBJ2-7; D gene unclear. Germline V gene data show CDR1 as WNHNN and CDR2 as SYGVQD (reference sequence). V dropped 2 bases and J dropped 5 bases, with 4 bases sitting between them. CDR3 length equals 11 residues. The chain's CDR3 is CASSEGDEQYF. The DNA of the CDR3 is TGCGCCAGCAGTGAGGGAGACGAGCAGTACTTC.

The rearrangement joins TRBV11-2 to TRBJ2-7, with D tentatively TRBD1 or TRBD2 (6 bases each). The germline V and J ends were trimmed by 4 bases and 2 bases, with 21 bases remaining between them. Germline V lookup: CDR1 SGHAT, CDR2 FQNNGV. CDR3 length: 17 residues. The DNA of the CDR3 is TGTGCCAGCAGCTCACTTCTGGGGGGCAGGGGAGCCTACGAGCAGTACTTC. This gives the protein CASSSLLGGRGAYEQYF.